Following are 24 T cell receptor beta chains from one sample sequenced in a study of T cell responses to AZD1222 COVID-19 vaccine. The data were produced by immunoSEQ multiplex PCR, yet TCRdb's version contains in-frame clones alone and is incomplete. This sample has fewer than 200,000 clones, with 91% found just once. This specimen consisted of peripheral blood, obtained on day 0 of AZD1222 vaccination. The receptor source for this set is an adult in good health.

The chain couples TRBV9 to TRBJ1-2, with 7 bases that match TRBD1. The germline CDR1 and CDR2 sequences are SGDLS and YYNGEE. The CDR3 contains 16 residues. V lost 3 bases and J lost 4; bases outside the gene matches: 12. The DNA of the CDR3 is TGTGCCAGCAGCGACTCTGAACAGGGGCTGAGCTATGGCTACACCTTC. Protein: CASSDSEQGLSYGYTF.

The CDR3 loop reads CASSPRDPTYEQYF. The CDR3 DNA reads as TGTGCCAGCAGTCCAAGGGACCCTACTTACGAGCAGTACTTC. This chain links TRBV27 with TRBJ2-7; perhaps D is TRBD1 or TRBD2 (5 bases each). Germline CDR1 and CDR2: MNHEY and SMNVEV (reference sequence). The V gene lost 5 bases and the J gene lost 4 bases, with 15 bases spanning the gap. The CDR3 runs 14 residues.

The V gene is TRBV19, the J gene TRBJ1-5; the D is unclear. The V gene lost 6 bases and the J gene lost 4 bases, with 13 bases spanning the gap. Germline V lookup: CDR1 LNHDA, CDR2 SQIVND (reference sequence). The CDR3 length is 14 residues. The CDR3 region is CASRPDSLNQPQHF. The DNA for the CDR3 is TGTGCCAGTAGACCGGACTCGTTAAATCAGCCCCAGCATTTT.

The chain recombines TRBV3-1 (or the pseudogene TRBV3-2) with TRBJ2-1, with 14 bases lining up with TRBD2. The CDR3 loop spans 19 amino acids. In germline, CDR1 is LGHDT, CDR2 YNNKEL (reference sequence). Trimming at V came to 2 bases and at J to 6 bases, leaving 12 bases not matched to a gene. The CDR3, as DNA: TGTGCCAGCAGCCAACAAGGGGGACTAGCGGGAGCTTCTCGCAATGAGCAGTTCTTC. It specifies CASSQQGGLAGASRNEQFF.

The chain links TRBV6-1 to TRBJ1-5; 7 bases align to TRBD1. The trim removed 2 bases at V and 9 bases at J, leaving 10 bases unmatched. CDR3 length equals 15 residues. Germline V gene data show CDR1 as MNHNS and CDR2 as SASEGT. CDR3 sequence (DNA): TGTGCCAGCAGTGAACCAGGGGGGTTCGGTCGGCCCCAGCATTTT. It encodes CASSEPGGFGRPQHF.

Points on this clone: The sample has other DNA sequences that encode this CDR3 too. CDR3 amino acids: CASSLDQPQHF. The CDR3 nucleotides are TGTGCCAGCAGTTTGGATCAGCCCCAGCATTTT. The rearrangement uses TRBV12-3 or TRBV12-4 and TRBJ1-5; no definite D call. Trimming cost V 3 bases and J 5 bases, with 2 bases left between them. This CDR3 region has 11 residues.

The chain combines TRBV7-2 with TRBJ2-1, with TRBD2 identical over 9 bases. The CDR3 runs 14 residues. The germline CDR1 and CDR2 sequences are SGHTA and FQGNSA. J gave up 9 bases and V 1 base, and 4 bases lay outside the gene matches. As DNA, the CDR3 is TGTGCCAGCAGCTTAGGCGGGGGGGCGGTTGAGCAGTTCTTC. This sequence encodes CASSLGGGAVEQFF.

The chain uses TRBV5-3 and TRBJ1-3; D is ambiguous. TRBV5-3 is recorded as an ORF, its role being uncertain. The CDR3 loop spans 15 amino acids. V was cut by 0 bases and J by 4 bases, with 11 bases left in between. The CDR3 DNA sequence: TGTGCCAGAAGCTTGGAGGTAGGGTTGGGAAACACCATATATTTT. Amino acids: CARSLEVGLGNTIYF.

The rearrangement uses TRBV6-4 and TRBJ2-1; TRBD2 agrees at 8 bases. Unmatched junction bases numbered 10, after V lost 5 bases and J lost 1 base. The germline CDR1 and CDR2 sequences are MRHNA and SNTAGT. The CDR3 length is 17 residues. CDR3 sequence (DNA): TGTGCCAGCAGTACCTTTAGCGGGGTCTCGTCCTACAATGAGCAGTTCTTC. This sequence encodes CASSTFSGVSSYNEQFF.

This clone has just a few counts. This sequence joins TRBV15 and TRBJ1-4, with 9 positions matching TRBD1. In germline, CDR1 is LNHNV, CDR2 YYDKDF (reference sequence). Losses at the gene ends were 3 bases for V and 0 bases for J; bases not matched to a gene: 11. The CDR3 loop spans 19 amino acids. For the CDR3, the DNA is TGTGCCACCAGCAGTGAGGGACAGGGACGCATCTCAACTAATGAAAAACTGTTTTTT. Protein: CATSSEGQGRISTNEKLFF.

V and J are TRBV28 and TRBJ1-3, with 7 bases that match TRBD1. The J segment lost 0 bases and the V segment lost 2 bases, leaving 19 bases of the junction unmatched. Germline CDR1 and CDR2: MDHEN and SYDVKM. This CDR3 comprises 21 residues. The CDR3 here is CASSLRRGQSGGWVSGNTIYF. As DNA, the CDR3 is TGTGCCAGCAGTTTAAGACGGGGACAGTCGGGGGGCTGGGTCTCTGGAAACACCATATATTTT. The full variable domain, in which reference TRBV28 and TRBJ1-3 provide the parts outside the CDR3, is DVKVTQSSRYLVKRTGEKVFLECVQDMDHENMFWYRQDPGLGLRLIYFSYDVKMKEKGDIPEGYSVSREKKERFSLILESASTNQTSMYLCASSLRRGQSGGWVSGNTIYFGEGSWLTVV.

This clone has more than one count but fewer than ten. V is TRBV4-1 and J is TRBJ1-1; a weak D match, TRBD1 (6 bases). V was clipped by 4 bases and J by 1 base, with 16 bases between them. This CDR3 region has 16 residues. CDR1 is MGHRA, CDR2 YSYEKL, per germline. CDR3 nucleotides: TGCGCCAGCAGCCCCTGGGAGGGGGTACCGAACACTGAAGCTTTCTTT. As protein: CASSPWEGVPNTEAFF.

The CDR3 DNA sequence: TGTGCCAGCAGGCCAACTAGCGGGGGGCCTAAGGAGCAGTTCTTC. Translated, it gives CASRPTSGGPKEQFF. V and J are TRBV28 and TRBJ2-1; 12 nucleotides agree with TRBD2. Trimming at V came to 6 bases and at J to 10 bases, leaving 10 bases not matched to a gene. This CDR3 region has 15 residues. The germline V gene has CDR1 MDHEN and CDR2 SYDVKM.

The CDR3 spells CAWSVEGAEKLFF. CDR3 nucleotide sequence: TGTGCCTGGAGTGTAGAGGGGGCGGAAAAACTGTTTTTT. The chain uses TRBV30 and TRBJ1-4, with TRBD1 matching over 7 bases. From germline, CDR1 is GTSNPN and CDR2 SVGIG (reference sequence). V lost 0 bases to trimming and J lost 8 bases; unmatched junction nucleotides: 3. This CDR3 contains 13 residues. Combining the CDR3 with reference TRBV30 and TRBJ1-4 gives the whole variable domain SQTIHQWPATLVQPVGSPLSLECTVEGTSNPNLYWYRQAAGRGLQLLFYSVGIGQISSEVPQNLSASRPQDRQFILSSKKLLLSDSGFYLCAWSVEGAEKLFFGSGTQLSVL.

The chain recombines TRBV20-1 with TRBJ1-5, with 10 bases aligning to TRBD1. The V gene's germline CDR1 is DFQATT and CDR2 SNEGSKA (reference sequence). The CDR3 contains 16 residues. V lost 3 bases, J lost 2 bases, and 7 bases stayed unmatched. The CDR3 DNA follows: TGCAGTGCTAGTCCCGGGGGACAGGGGCGCAATCAGCCCCAGCATTTT. Translating gives CSASPGGQGRNQPQHF.

The rearrangement joins TRBV3-1 (or the pseudogene TRBV3-2) to TRBJ1-6; D unclear. Germline V gene lookup returns CDR1 LGHDT and CDR2 YNNKEL (reference sequence). The germline V and J ends were trimmed by 5 bases and 7 bases, with 12 bases remaining between them. CDR3 length: 14 residues. CDR3 coding DNA: TGTGCCAGCAGCAGACGGACGACGAATTCACCCCTCCACTTT. Encoded protein: CASSRRTTNSPLHF.

The chain carries TRBV29-1 and TRBJ1-1; D is unresolved. Germline V gene lookup returns CDR1 SQVTM and CDR2 ANQGSEA. V was pared by 3 bases and J by 5 bases, with 13 bases between. This CDR3 region has 13 residues. CDR3: CSVEEAVRTEAFF. The CDR3 bases are TGCAGCGTTGAGGAGGCAGTCCGGACTGAAGCTTTCTTT.

V gene TRBV5-6 combines with J gene TRBJ2-1; 12 nucleotides match TRBD2. Trimming cost V 4 bases and J 4 bases; bases outside gene matches: 6. The germline gives CDR1 SGHDT, CDR2 YYEEEE. The CDR3 totals 16 residues. The CDR3 nucleotides read TGTGCCAGCAGCAAGGGACTAGCGGGTACGTACAATGAGCAGTTCTTC. It encodes CASSKGLAGTYNEQFF.

V usage is TRBV6-2 or TRBV6-3 and J usage is TRBJ1-6, with D unclear. V lost 4 bases and J 8 bases, leaving 6 bases between the germline ends. The V gene's germline CDR1 is MNHEY and CDR2 SVGEGT. This CDR3 contains 12 residues. CDR3 sequence reads: CASSWTHSPLHF. The DNA of the CDR3 is TGTGCCAGCAGTTGGACCCATTCACCCCTCCACTTT.

The count of this clone is one. J is TRBJ1-2 and V is TRBV19; 7 nucleotides match TRBD1. With 4 bases clipped from V and 3 bases from J, the junction kept 5 bases outside the gene matches. The CDR3 contains 14 residues. Germline CDR1 reads LNHDA; CDR2 reads SQIVND (reference sequence). CDR3 sequence (DNA): TGTGCCAGTAGTACGAGGACAGGAGACTATGGCTACACCTTC. This gives the protein CASSTRTGDYGYTF.

This chain joins TRBV28 and TRBJ1-3, with D possibly matching TRBD1 (5 bases). The germline CDR1 and CDR2 sequences are MDHEN and SYDVKM. V lost 3 bases and J lost 2, with 5 bases in between. The CDR3 runs 13 residues. CDR3 residues: CASSLGPGNTIYF. The CDR3 DNA follows: TGTGCCAGCAGTTTGGGGCCTGGAAACACCATATATTTT.

The CDR3 reads CASSPRGDTEAFF. In DNA, the CDR3 is TGTGCCAGCAGCCCAAGGGGGGACACTGAAGCTTTCTTT. This chain links TRBV5-8 with TRBJ1-1, with a possible D match to TRBD1 (6 bases). This CDR3 is built from 13 residues. V shed 4 bases and J shed 3 bases, with 10 bases lying between them. Germline loops: CDR1 SGHTS, CDR2 YDEGEE.

This clone has only one observation. This chain connects TRBV4-2 to TRBJ2-2; no reliable D call. CDR1 is LGHNA and CDR2 is YNFKEQ in the germline V gene. Trimming shortened V by 7 bases and J by 4 bases, and 13 bases separated the two germline ends. The CDR3 runs 14 residues. CDR3 residues: CASKSRVPTGELFF. CDR3 sequence (DNA): TGTGCCAGCAAGAGTAGGGTCCCCACCGGGGAGCTGTTTTTT.

The chain has TRBV6-6 and TRBJ1-4, with a weak D call TRBD1 (5 bases). The CDR3 has 13 amino acids. V lost 7 bases to trimming and J lost 7 bases, with 13 bases between them. From germline, CDR1 is MNHNY and CDR2 SVGAGI (reference sequence). Here the CDR3 reads CASTWPGGEKLFF. The CDR3 DNA sequence: TGTGCCAGCACGTGGCCGGGGGGTGAAAAACTGTTTTTT.